The clone carrying this T cell receptor (beta chain) has only a few counts. Assay: immunoSEQ multiplex PCR; the TCRdb copy retains only in-frame clones and omits some. The sample holds about 35,000 clones, roughly four fifths seen once. The sample is drawn from a study of blood T cell repertoires in COVID-19. Per germline, CDR1 SGHTA and CDR2 FQGTGA. The CDR3 is 15 amino acids. V was clipped by 2 bases and J by 7 bases; unmatched bases: 4. Material: peripheral blood. The clonotype comes from a man between 50 and 59 years old with acute or convalescent COVID-19. The V and J genes are TRBV7-3 and TRBJ2-1; TRBD2 agrees at 11 bases. CDR3 residues: CASSLSTSGVNEQFF. The CDR3 nucleotides read TGTGCCAGCAGCTTATCGACTAGCGGGGTTAATGAGCAGTTCTTC.